The present TCR beta chain was sequenced within a study of shared clonotypes between healthy human individuals. TCRdb's table, derived via immunoSEQ multiplex PCR, lists solely in-frame clones and lacks some. The repertoire consists of millions of clones, with approximately 95% occurring once and the leading ten covering roughly 0.13%. The CDR3 has 15 amino acids. V was pared by 8 bases and J by 1 base, with 17 bases between. The V gene's germline CDR1 is MNHNS and CDR2 SASEGT. The sequence was collected from a man between 18 and 29 years old in good health. The chain joins TRBV6-1 to TRBJ1-1; perhaps TRBD1 as D (5 bases). The sample was naive CD4+ T cells sorted from blood. Subset denoted: CD45RA+ positively selected. CDR3 amino acids: CASPPRGASNTEAFF. The CDR3, as DNA: TGTGCCAGCCCACCCCGCGGGGCATCGAACACTGAAGCTTTCTTT.